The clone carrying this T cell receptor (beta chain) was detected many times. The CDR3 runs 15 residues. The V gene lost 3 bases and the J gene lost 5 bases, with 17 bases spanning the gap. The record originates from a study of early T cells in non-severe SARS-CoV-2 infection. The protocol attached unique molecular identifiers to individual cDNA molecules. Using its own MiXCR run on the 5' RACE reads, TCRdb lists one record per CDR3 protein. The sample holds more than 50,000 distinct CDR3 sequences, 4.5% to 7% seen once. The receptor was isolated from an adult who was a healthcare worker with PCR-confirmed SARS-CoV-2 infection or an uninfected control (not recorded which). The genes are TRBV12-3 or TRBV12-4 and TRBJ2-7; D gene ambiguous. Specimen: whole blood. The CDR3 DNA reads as TGTGCCAGCAGTTTCGAAAAGGGTATTAACCACGAGCAGTACTTC. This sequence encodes CASSFEKGINHEQYF.